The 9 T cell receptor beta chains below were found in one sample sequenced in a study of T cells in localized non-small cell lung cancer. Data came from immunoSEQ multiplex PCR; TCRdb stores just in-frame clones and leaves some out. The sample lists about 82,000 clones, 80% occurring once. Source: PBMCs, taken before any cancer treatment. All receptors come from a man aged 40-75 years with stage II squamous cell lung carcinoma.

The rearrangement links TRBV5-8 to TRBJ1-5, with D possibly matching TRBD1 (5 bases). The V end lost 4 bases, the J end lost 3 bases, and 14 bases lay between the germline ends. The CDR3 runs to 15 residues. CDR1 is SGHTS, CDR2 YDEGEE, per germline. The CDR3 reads CASSIGQKVNQPQHF. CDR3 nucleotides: TGTGCCAGCAGCATCGGACAAAAAGTCAATCAGCCCCAGCATTTT.

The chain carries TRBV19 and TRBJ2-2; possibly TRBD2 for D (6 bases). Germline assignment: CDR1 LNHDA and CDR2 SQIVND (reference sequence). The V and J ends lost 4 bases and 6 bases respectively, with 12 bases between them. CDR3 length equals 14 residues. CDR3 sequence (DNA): TGTGCCAGTAGTACCTGGGAGGCTCCCGGGGAGCTGTTTTTT. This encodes CASSTWEAPGELFF.

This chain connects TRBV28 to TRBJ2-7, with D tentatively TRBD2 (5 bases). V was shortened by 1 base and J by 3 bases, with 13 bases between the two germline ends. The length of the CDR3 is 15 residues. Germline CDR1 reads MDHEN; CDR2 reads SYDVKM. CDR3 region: CASSLSRLGDYEQYF. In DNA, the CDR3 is TGTGCCAGCAGTTTATCACGCCTCGGGGACTACGAGCAGTACTTC.

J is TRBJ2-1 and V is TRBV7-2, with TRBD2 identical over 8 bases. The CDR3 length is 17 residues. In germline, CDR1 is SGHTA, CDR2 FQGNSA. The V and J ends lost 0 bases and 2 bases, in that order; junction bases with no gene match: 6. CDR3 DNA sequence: TGTGCCAGCAGCTTAGCTTTTAGCGGGGAAACCTACAATGAGCAGTTCTTC. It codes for CASSLAFSGETYNEQFF. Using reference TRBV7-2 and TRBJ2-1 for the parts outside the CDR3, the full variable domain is GAGVSQSPSNKVTEKGKDVELRCDPISGHTALYWYRQSLGQGLEFLIYFQGNSAPDKSGLPSDRFSAERTGGSVSTLTIQRTQQEDSAVYLCASSLAFSGETYNEQFFGPGTRLTVL.

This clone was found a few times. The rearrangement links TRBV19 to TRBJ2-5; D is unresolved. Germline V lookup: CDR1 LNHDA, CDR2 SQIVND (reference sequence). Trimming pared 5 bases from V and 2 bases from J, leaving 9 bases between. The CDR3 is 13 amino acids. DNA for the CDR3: TGTGCCAGTAGTCCCCCGGGTCAAGAGACCCAGTACTTC. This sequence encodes CASSPPGQETQYF.

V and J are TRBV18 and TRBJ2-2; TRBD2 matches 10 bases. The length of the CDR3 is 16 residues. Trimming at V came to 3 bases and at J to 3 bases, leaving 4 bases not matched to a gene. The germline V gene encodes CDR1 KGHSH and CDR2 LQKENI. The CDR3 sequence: CASSPTSGRDTGELFF. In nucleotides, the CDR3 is TGTGCCAGCTCACCGACTAGCGGGCGAGACACCGGGGAGCTGTTTTTT.

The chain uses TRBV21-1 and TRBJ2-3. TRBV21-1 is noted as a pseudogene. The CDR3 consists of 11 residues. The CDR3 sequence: CASKVGDTQYF. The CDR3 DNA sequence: TGTGCCAGCAAGGTGGGAGATACGCAGTATTTT.

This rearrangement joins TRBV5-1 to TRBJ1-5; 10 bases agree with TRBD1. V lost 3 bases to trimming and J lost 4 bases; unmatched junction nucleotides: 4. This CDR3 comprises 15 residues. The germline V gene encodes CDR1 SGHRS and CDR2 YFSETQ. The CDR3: CASSWGTGDNQPQHF. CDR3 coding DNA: TGCGCCAGCAGCTGGGGGACAGGGGATAATCAGCCCCAGCATTTT.

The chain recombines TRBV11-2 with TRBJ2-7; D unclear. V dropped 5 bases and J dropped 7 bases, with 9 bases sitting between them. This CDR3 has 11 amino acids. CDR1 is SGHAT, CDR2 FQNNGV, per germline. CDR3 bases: TGTGCCAGCAGCCTCCCCGGGGAGCAGTACTTC. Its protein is CASSLPGEQYF.